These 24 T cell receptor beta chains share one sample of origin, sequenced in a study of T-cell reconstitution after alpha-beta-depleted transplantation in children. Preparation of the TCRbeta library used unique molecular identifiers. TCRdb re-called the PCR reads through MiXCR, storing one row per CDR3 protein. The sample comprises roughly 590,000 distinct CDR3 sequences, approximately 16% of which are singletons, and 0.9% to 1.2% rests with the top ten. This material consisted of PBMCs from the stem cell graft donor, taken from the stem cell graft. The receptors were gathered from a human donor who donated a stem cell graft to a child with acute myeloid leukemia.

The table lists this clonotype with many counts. The chain's CDR3 is CASSLSKDGEQYF. CDR3 DNA sequence: TGTGCCAGCAGCTTAAGTAAGGACGGCGAGCAGTACTTC. The J gene is TRBJ2-7, the V gene TRBV7-3, with D hard to call. Germline V gene data show CDR1 as SGHTA and CDR2 as FQGTGA. CDR3 length equals 13 residues. The V end was cut by 1 base, the J end by 6 bases, with 10 bases between.

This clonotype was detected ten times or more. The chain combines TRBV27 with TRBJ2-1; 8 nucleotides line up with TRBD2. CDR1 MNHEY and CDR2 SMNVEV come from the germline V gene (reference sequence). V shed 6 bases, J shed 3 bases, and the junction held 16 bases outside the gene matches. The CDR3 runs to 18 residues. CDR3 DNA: TGTGCCAGCAGCCCCGAAACCACTATAGCGGGGAGCTACAATGAGCAGTTCTTC. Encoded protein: CASSPETTIAGSYNEQFF.

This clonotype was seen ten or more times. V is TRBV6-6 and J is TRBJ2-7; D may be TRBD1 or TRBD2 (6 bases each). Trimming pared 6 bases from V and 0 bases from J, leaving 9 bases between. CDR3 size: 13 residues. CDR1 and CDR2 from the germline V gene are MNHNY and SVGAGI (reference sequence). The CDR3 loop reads CASSRGPSYEQYF. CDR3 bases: TGTGCCAGCAGCCGGGGGCCCTCCTACGAGCAGTACTTC.

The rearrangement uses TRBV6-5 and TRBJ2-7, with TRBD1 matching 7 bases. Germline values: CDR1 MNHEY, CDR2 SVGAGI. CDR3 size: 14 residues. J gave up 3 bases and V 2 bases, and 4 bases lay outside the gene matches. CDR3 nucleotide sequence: TGTGCCAGCAGTTACAGGGGGACAGACTACGAGCAGTACTTC. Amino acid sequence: CASSYRGTDYEQYF.

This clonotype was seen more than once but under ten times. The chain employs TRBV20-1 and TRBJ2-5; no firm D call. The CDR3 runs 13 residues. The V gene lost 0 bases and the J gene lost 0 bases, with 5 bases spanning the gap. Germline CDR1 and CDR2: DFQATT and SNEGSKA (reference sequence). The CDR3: CSAREAYQETQYF. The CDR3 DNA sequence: TGCAGTGCTAGAGAAGCGTACCAAGAGACCCAGTACTTC.

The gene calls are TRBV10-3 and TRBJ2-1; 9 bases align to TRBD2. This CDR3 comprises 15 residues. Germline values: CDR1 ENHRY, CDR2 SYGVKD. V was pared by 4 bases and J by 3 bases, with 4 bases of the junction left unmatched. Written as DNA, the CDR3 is TGTGCCATCAGTGGAGCGGGGGGACTCTACAATGAGCAGTTCTTC. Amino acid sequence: CAISGAGGLYNEQFF.

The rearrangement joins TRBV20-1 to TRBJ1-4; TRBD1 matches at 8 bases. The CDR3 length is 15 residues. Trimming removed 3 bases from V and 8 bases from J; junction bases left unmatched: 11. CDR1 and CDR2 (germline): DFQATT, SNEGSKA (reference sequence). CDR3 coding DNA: TGCAGTGCTAGTCCGCTGGACAGGGCGGGAGAAAAACTGTTTTTT. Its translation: CSASPLDRAGEKLFF.

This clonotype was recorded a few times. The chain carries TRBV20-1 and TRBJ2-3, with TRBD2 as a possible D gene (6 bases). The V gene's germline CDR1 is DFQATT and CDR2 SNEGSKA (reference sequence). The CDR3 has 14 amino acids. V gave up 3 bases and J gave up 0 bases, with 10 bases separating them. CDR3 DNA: TGCAGTGCTAGTCTACGGGGGAGCACAGATACGCAGTATTTT. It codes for CSASLRGSTDTQYF.

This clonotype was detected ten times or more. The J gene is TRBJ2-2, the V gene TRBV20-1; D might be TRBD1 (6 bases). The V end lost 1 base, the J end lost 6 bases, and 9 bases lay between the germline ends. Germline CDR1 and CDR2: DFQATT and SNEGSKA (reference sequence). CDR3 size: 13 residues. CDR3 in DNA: TGCAGTGCTAGAGCTAACAGGGCCGGGGAGCTGTTTTTT. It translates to CSARANRAGELFF.

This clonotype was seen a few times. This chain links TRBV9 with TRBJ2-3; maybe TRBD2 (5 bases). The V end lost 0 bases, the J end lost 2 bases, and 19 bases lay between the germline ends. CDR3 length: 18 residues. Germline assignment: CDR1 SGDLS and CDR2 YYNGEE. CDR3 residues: CASSVVRDYPASTDTQYF. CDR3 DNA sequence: TGTGCCAGCAGCGTAGTACGAGACTACCCGGCCTCCACAGATACGCAGTATTTT.

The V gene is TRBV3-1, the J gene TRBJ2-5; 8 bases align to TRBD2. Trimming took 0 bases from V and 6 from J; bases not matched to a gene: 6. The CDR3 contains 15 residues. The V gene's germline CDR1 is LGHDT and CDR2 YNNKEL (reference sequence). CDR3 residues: CASSQDVGLAQTQYF. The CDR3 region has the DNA TGTGCCAGCAGCCAAGATGTAGGACTAGCCCAGACCCAGTACTTC.

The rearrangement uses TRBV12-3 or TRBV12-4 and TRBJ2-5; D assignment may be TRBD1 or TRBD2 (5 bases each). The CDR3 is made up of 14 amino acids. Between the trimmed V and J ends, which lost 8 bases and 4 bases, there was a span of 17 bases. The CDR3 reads CASGGFGGAETQYF. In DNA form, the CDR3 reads TGTGCCAGCGGGGGTTTTGGAGGAGCAGAGACCCAGTACTTC.

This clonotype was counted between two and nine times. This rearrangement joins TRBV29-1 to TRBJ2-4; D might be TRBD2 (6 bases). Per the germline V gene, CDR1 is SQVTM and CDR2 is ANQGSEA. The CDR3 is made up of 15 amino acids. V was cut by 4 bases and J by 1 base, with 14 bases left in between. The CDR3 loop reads CSVGRGDKAKNIQYF. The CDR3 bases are TGCAGCGTTGGGAGGGGTGATAAGGCCAAAAACATTCAGTACTTC. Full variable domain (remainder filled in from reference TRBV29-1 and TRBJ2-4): SAVISQKPSRDICQRGTSLTIQCQVDSQVTMMFWYRQQPGQSLTLIATANQGSEATYESGFVIDKFPISRPNLTFSTLTVSNMSPEDSSIYLCSVGRGDKAKNIQYFGAGTRLSVL.

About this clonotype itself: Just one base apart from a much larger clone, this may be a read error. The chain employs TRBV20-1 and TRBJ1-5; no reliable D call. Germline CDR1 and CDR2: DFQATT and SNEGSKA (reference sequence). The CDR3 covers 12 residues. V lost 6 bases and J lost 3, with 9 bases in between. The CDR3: CSAANINQPQHF. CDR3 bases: TGCAGTGCCGCTAATATCAATCAGCCCCAGCATTTT.

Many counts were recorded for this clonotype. As DNA, the CDR3 is TGCAGCGTTGCGGGGGCCGGGGAGCTGTTTTTT. This sequence encodes CSVAGAGELFF. The chain couples TRBV29-1 to TRBJ2-2, with a tentative D call TRBD2 (6 bases). V was shortened by 4 bases and J by 6 bases, with 6 bases between the two germline ends. Germline CDR1 reads SQVTM; CDR2 reads ANQGSEA. The CDR3 loop spans 11 amino acids.

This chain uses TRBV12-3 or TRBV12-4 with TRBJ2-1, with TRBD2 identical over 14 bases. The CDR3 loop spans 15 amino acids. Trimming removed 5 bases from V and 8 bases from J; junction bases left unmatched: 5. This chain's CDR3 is CASSETSGGAHEQFF. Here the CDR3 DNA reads TGTGCCAGCAGTGAGACTAGCGGGGGGGCCCATGAGCAGTTCTTC.

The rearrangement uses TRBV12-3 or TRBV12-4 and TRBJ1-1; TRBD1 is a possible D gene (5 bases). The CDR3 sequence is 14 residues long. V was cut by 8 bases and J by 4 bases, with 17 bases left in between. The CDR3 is CASVSSTRGTEAFF. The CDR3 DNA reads TGTGCCAGCGTATCCTCGACGAGGGGCACTGAAGCTTTCTTT.

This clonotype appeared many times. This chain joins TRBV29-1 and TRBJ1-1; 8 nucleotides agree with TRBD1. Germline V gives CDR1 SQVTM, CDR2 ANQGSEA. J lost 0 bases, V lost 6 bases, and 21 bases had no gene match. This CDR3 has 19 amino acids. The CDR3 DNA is TGCAGCGTCCACAAAAGGGCAGGGGTAGGGACAGGCATGAACACTGAAGCTTTCTTT. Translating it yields CSVHKRAGVGTGMNTEAFF.

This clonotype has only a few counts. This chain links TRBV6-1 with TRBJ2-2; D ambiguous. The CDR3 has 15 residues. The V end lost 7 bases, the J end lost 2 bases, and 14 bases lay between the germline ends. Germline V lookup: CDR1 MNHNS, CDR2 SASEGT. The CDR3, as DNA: TGTGCCAGCAACCCCGTCCCGGGCAACACCGGGGAGCTGTTTTTT. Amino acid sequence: CASNPVPGNTGELFF.

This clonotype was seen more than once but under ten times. The CDR3 loop reads CASSVGNSGGDTQYF. CDR3 sequence (DNA): TGTGCCAGCAGCGTAGGAAATAGCGGGGGAGATACGCAGTATTTT. The rearrangement joins TRBV9 to TRBJ2-3; 9 positions agree with TRBD2. The CDR3 has 15 residues. J was trimmed by 5 bases and V by 0 bases; bases with no gene match: 4. Germline CDR1 and CDR2: SGDLS and YYNGEE.

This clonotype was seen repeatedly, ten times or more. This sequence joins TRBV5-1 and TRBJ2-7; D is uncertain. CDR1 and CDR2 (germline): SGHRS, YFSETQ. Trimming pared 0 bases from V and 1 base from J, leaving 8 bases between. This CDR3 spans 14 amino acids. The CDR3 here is CASSLEATSYEQYF. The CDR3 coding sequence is TGCGCCAGCAGCTTGGAGGCCACTTCCTACGAGCAGTACTTC.

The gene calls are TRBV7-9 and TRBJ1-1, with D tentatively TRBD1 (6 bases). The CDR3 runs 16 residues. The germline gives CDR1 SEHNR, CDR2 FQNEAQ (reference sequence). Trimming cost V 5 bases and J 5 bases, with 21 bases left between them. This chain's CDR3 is CASSPPPTGAGTEAFF. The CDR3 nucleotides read TGTGCCAGCAGCCCTCCGCCCACGGGGGCGGGAACTGAAGCTTTCTTT.

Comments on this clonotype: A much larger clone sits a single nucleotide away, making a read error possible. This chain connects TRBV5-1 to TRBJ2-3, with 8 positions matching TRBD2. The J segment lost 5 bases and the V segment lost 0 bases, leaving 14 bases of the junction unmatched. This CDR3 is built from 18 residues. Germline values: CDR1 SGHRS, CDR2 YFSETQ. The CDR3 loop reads CASSLGGGASGGRDTQYF. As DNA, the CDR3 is TGCGCCAGCAGCTTGGGAGGGGGAGCGAGCGGGGGTCGAGATACGCAGTATTTT.

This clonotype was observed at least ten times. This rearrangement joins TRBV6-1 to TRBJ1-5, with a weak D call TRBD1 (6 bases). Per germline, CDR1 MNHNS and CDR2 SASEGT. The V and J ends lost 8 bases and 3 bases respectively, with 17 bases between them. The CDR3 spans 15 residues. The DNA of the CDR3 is TGTGCCAGCGGAGGGGGGACGCAGGTCAATCAGCCCCAGCATTTT. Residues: CASGGGTQVNQPQHF.